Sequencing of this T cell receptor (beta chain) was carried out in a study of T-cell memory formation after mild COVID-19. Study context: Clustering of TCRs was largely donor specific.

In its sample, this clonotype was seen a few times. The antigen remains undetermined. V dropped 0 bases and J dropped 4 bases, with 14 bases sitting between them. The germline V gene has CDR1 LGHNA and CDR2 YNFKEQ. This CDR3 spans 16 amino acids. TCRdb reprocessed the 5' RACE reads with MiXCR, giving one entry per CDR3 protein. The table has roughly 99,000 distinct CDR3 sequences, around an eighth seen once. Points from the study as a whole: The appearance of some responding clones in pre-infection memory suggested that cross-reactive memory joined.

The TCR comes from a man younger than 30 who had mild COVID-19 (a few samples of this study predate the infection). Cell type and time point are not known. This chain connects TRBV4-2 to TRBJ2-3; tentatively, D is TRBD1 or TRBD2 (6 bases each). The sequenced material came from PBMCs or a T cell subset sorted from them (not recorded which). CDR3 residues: CASSQDRGGRADTQYF. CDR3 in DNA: TGTGCCAGCAGCCAAGATAGAGGGGGGCGCGCAGATACGCAGTATTTT.